Each of the 10 T cell receptor beta chains below was sequenced from the same sample in a study of cytomegalovirus exposure and HLA in healthy donors. PCR primers comprised 60 Vbeta and 13 Jbeta primers. TCRdb's table, derived via immunoSEQ multiplex PCR, lists solely in-frame clones and lacks some. The repertoire holds approximately 180,000 clones, with approximately 80% as singletons. Sequencing input: PBMCs. These receptors were taken from a woman aged 18 to 35 in good health and CMV-seropositive.

This chain connects TRBV6-1 to TRBJ1-6; TRBD1 aligns across 8 bases. With 4 bases clipped from V and 7 bases from J, the junction kept 0 bases outside the gene matches. CDR3 size: 13 residues. Germline V gives CDR1 MNHNS, CDR2 SASEGT. As DNA, the CDR3 is TGTGCCAGCAGTGGGACAGGGAATTCACCCCTCCACTTT. Protein: CASSGTGNSPLHF.

The CDR3 DNA is TGTGCCAGCAGTTTAGGGGCAGGGAGGAGCACAGATACGCAGTATTTT. It codes for CASSLGAGRSTDTQYF. This rearrangement joins TRBV27 to TRBJ2-3; D possibly corresponds to TRBD2 (6 bases). V lost 2 bases and J lost 0, with 12 bases in between. The CDR3 is made up of 16 amino acids. Germline V lookup: CDR1 MNHEY, CDR2 SMNVEV (reference sequence).

This chain links TRBV5-1 with TRBJ1-2; 7 positions agree with TRBD1. The length of the CDR3 is 14 residues. The junction had 5 bases not matched to a gene; V was cut back by 3 bases and J by 3 bases. The germline CDR1 and CDR2 sequences are SGHRS and YFSETQ. This chain's CDR3 is CASSSGTADYGYTF. The CDR3 DNA reads TGCGCCAGCAGCTCGGGGACAGCTGACTATGGCTACACCTTC. Supplemented by reference TRBV5-1 and TRBJ1-2, the full variable domain reads KAGVTQTPRYLIKTRGQQVTLSCSPISGHRSVSWYQQTPGQGLQFLFEYFSETQRNKGNFPGRFSGRQFSNSRSEMNVSTLELGDSALYLCASSSGTADYGYTFGSGTRLTVV.

The chain carries TRBV5-6 and TRBJ2-7; 11 bases fit TRBD2. The CDR3 has 17 residues. Germline CDR1 and CDR2: SGHDT and YYEEEE. Unmatched junction bases numbered 9, after V lost 2 bases and J lost 2 bases. The CDR3 loop is CASSFPTSSGGTYEQYF. The CDR3 DNA is TGTGCCAGCAGCTTCCCAACTTCTAGCGGGGGGACCTACGAGCAGTACTTC.

V and J are TRBV29-1 and TRBJ1-2; 7 bases agree with TRBD1. J lost 6 bases, V lost 7 bases, and 2 bases had no gene match. CDR3 size: 10 residues. The germline V gene has CDR1 SQVTM and CDR2 ANQGSEA. The CDR3 bases are TGCAGCGCAGGACAGGATGGCTACACCTTC. Translated, it gives CSAGQDGYTF.

The CDR3 DNA reads as TGTGCCAGCAGTGGATCCGCAGGGCTGGAGACCCAGTACTTC. It codes for CASSGSAGLETQYF. The chain joins TRBV2 to TRBJ2-5, with D possibly TRBD1 on 5 matching bases. Germline-derived CDR1 and CDR2 are SNHLY and FYNNEI. The CDR3 extends over 14 amino acids. V lost 4 bases and J 5 bases, leaving 14 bases between the germline ends.

The chain employs TRBV11-3 and TRBJ2-5; 13 positions match TRBD2. Germline assignment: CDR1 SGHNT and CDR2 YENEEA. V lost 6 bases to trimming and J lost 2 bases; unmatched junction nucleotides: 3. The CDR3 has 15 amino acids. Here the CDR3 DNA reads TGTGCCAGCAGGAGGACTAGCGGGGGACAAGAGACCCAGTACTTC. It is translated as CASRRTSGGQETQYF.

This clone has a count of ten or more. CDR3: CASSYAQVSGNTIYF. As DNA, the CDR3 is TGTGCCAGCAGTTACGCACAGGTCTCTGGAAACACCATATATTTT. The chain employs TRBV6-5 and TRBJ1-3; tentatively, D is TRBD1 (5 bases). Germline CDR1 MNHEY, CDR2 SVGAGI. Trimming removed 2 bases from V and 0 bases from J, with 8 bases in between. The CDR3 runs 15 residues.

The V gene is TRBV19, the J gene TRBJ2-2, with D possibly being TRBD2 (6 bases). The CDR3 has 16 amino acids. CDR1 is LNHDA and CDR2 is SQIVND in the germline V gene (reference sequence). Trimming removed 2 bases from V and 1 base from J, with 11 bases in between. The CDR3 spells CASSIRRERNTGELFF. The CDR3 DNA is TGTGCCAGTAGTATACGGAGGGAGAGGAACACCGGGGAGCTGTTTTTT.

The chain combines TRBV6-5 with TRBJ2-5, with D possibly being TRBD2 (6 bases). CDR3 size: 15 residues. V lost 0 bases and J lost 1, with 9 bases in between. Germline CDR1 reads MNHEY; CDR2 reads SVGAGI. CDR3 region: CASSYSLGGQETQYF. For the CDR3, the DNA is TGTGCCAGCAGTTACTCTCTGGGGGGCCAAGAGACCCAGTACTTC.